The 27 T cell receptor beta chains below all came from one sample that was sequenced in a study of blood T cell repertoires in COVID-19. The table came from immunoSEQ multiplex PCR; TCRdb's copy has only in-frame clones and leaves some out. The sample has 150,000 to 200,000 clones; nearly 90% are singletons. The sequenced sample was peripheral blood. The receptors stem from a man younger than 35 who had recovered from COVID-19.

The chain is built from TRBV6-5 and TRBJ2-2; D remains unclear. The ends were cut back, 7 bases at V and 5 bases at J, with 11 bases in the middle. The CDR3 runs 13 residues. Germline loops: CDR1 MNHEY, CDR2 SVGAGI. This chain's CDR3 is CASNPQLTGELFF. The CDR3 DNA reads as TGTGCCAGCAACCCACAATTAACCGGGGAGCTGTTTTTT.

J is TRBJ2-7 and V is TRBV6-5; D perhaps matches TRBD1 (6 bases). The germline V gene encodes CDR1 MNHEY and CDR2 SVGAGI. V dropped 0 bases and J dropped 4 bases, with 16 bases sitting between them. The CDR3 spans 16 residues. CDR3 nucleotide sequence: TGTGCCAGCAGTTACTCGAAGGTCGGACAGAGATACGAGCAGTACTTC. Its protein is CASSYSKVGQRYEQYF.

The chain recombines TRBV29-1 with TRBJ2-7, with a weak D call TRBD2 (5 bases). Germline lookup yields CDR1 SQVTM and CDR2 ANQGSEA. V was shortened by 3 bases and J by 3 bases, with 15 bases between the two germline ends. The length of the CDR3 is 14 residues. The CDR3 is CSVDGRPYDYEQYF. The CDR3 region has the DNA TGCAGCGTTGATGGGAGACCCTATGACTACGAGCAGTACTTC.

J is TRBJ2-3 and V is TRBV24-1; 7 bases match TRBD1. Germline-derived CDR1 and CDR2 are KGHDR and SFDVKD. Unmatched junction bases numbered 5, after V lost 2 bases and J lost 4 bases. This CDR3 is built from 15 residues. The CDR3 DNA sequence: TGTGCCACCAGTGATTATCTTGGGACAGCAGATACGCAGTATTTT. This gives the protein CATSDYLGTADTQYF.

This CDR3 is CASSLLGQGFSGNTIYF. The CDR3 region has the DNA TGTGCCAGCAGCTTACTGGGACAGGGGTTCTCTGGAAACACCATATATTTT. The chain joins TRBV7-2 to TRBJ1-3; the match to TRBD1 covers 10 bases. J gave up 0 bases and V 2 bases, and 4 bases lay outside the gene matches. The germline V gene has CDR1 SGHTA and CDR2 FQGNSA. The CDR3 has 17 amino acids.

This chain connects TRBV6-5 to TRBJ1-2; 7 nucleotides agree with TRBD1. Germline V gene sequence: CDR1 MNHEY, CDR2 SVGAGI. Trimming at V came to 0 bases and at J to 4 bases, leaving 5 bases not matched to a gene. There are 15 residues in the CDR3. The CDR3 sequence is CASSYSNRGVYGYTF. CDR3 coding DNA: TGTGCCAGCAGTTACTCGAACAGGGGTGTCTATGGCTACACCTTC.

This clone was found once. The chain combines TRBV28 with TRBJ2-7; 8 bases are a match to TRBD1. The CDR3 sequence is 15 residues long. Germline CDR1 is MDHEN and CDR2 is SYDVKM. V trimming: 5 bases; J trimming: 1 base; junction bases outside the gene matches: 7. The CDR3 DNA is TGTGCCAGCAGTGTCTACAGGGACAGGTCCTACGAGCAGTACTTC. Its translation is CASSVYRDRSYEQYF.

V usage is TRBV2 and J usage is TRBJ2-1; 7 positions agree with TRBD1. V was clipped by 7 bases and J by 15 bases; unmatched bases: 9. Germline V gene sequence: CDR1 SNHLY, CDR2 FYNNEI. The CDR3 has 11 amino acids. The CDR3 sequence is CASIAPDRWFF. The CDR3 bases are TGTGCCAGCATTGCTCCGGACAGGTGGTTCTTC.

V and J are TRBV28 and TRBJ1-5; 8 positions match TRBD1. Trimming cost V 8 bases and J 7 bases; bases outside gene matches: 10. Germline V gives CDR1 MDHEN, CDR2 SYDVKM. CDR3 length equals 14 residues. The CDR3 reads CASGSTDRAQPQHF. Here the CDR3 DNA reads TGTGCCAGCGGTTCCACGGACAGGGCCCAGCCCCAGCATTTT.

Here the CDR3 reads CATGPGTGLVTGELFF. DNA for the CDR3: TGTGCCACCGGGCCTGGGACAGGGTTGGTTACCGGGGAGCTGTTTTTT. The rearrangement joins TRBV24-1 to TRBJ2-2; 9 nucleotides align to TRBD1. CDR3 length equals 16 residues. J lost 5 bases, V lost 9 bases, and 12 bases had no gene match. From germline, CDR1 is KGHDR and CDR2 SFDVKD.

The table lists this clone with a few counts. The V and J genes are TRBV5-1 and TRBJ1-1; D may be TRBD1 (6 bases). This CDR3 has 13 amino acids. Trimming cost V 10 bases and J 0 bases, with 13 bases left between them. The germline V gene has CDR1 SGHRS and CDR2 YFSETQ. The CDR3: CASQGHLNTEAFF. DNA for the CDR3: TGCGCCTCCCAGGGGCATCTGAACACTGAAGCTTTCTTT.

This CDR3 is CSVEDNRGGIRQYF. The CDR3 DNA sequence: TGCAGCGTTGAGGACAATCGGGGCGGGATTAGGCAGTACTTC. V is TRBV29-1 and J is TRBJ2-7; tentatively, D is TRBD2 (6 bases). Trimming removed 3 bases at V and 9 bases at J, with 21 bases between. The V gene's germline CDR1 is SQVTM and CDR2 ANQGSEA. This CDR3 has 14 amino acids.

This sequence joins TRBV7-3 and TRBJ2-1; TRBD2 aligns across 7 bases. V lost 3 bases to trimming and J lost 10 bases; unmatched junction nucleotides: 6. Per germline, CDR1 SGHTA and CDR2 FQGTGA. The CDR3 totals 13 residues. CDR3 sequence (DNA): TGTGCCAGCAGCTTGTGGGCGGGAGACGAGCAGTTCTTC. This encodes CASSLWAGDEQFF.

The genes are TRBV29-1 and TRBJ1-2; D gene unclear. CDR3 length: 13 residues. Germline CDR1 SQVTM, CDR2 ANQGSEA. V dropped 2 bases and J dropped 7 bases, with 14 bases sitting between them. The CDR3 sequence: CSVESDPGSGYTF. The CDR3 DNA follows: TGCAGCGTTGAAAGCGACCCTGGTAGTGGCTACACCTTC.

The genes are TRBV6-6 and TRBJ1-1; TRBD1 agrees at 8 bases. The germline CDR1 and CDR2 sequences are MNHNY and SVGAGI (reference sequence). The CDR3 is 15 residues long. V dropped 7 bases and J dropped 0; count of bases not matched to a gene: 7. CDR3 DNA: TGTGCCAGCATTCTTCGACAGGGGATGAACACTGAAGCTTTCTTT. This codes for CASILRQGMNTEAFF.

The V gene is TRBV28, the J gene TRBJ1-1; D is uncertain. CDR3 length equals 11 residues. Germline CDR1 and CDR2: MDHEN and SYDVKM. V lost 4 bases and J lost 11, with 11 bases in between. CDR3 residues: CASSSENVAFF. The CDR3 DNA reads TGTGCCAGCAGTTCCGAGAATGTGGCTTTCTTT.

The rearrangement uses TRBV2 and TRBJ2-1; 10 nucleotides line up with TRBD1. CDR1 and CDR2 from the germline V gene are SNHLY and FYNNEI. V lost 4 bases to trimming and J lost 0 bases; unmatched junction nucleotides: 3. The CDR3 contains 16 residues. CDR3: CASSGTGGSSYNEQFF. The CDR3 bases are TGTGCCAGCAGTGGGACAGGGGGGAGCTCCTACAATGAGCAGTTCTTC.

The V gene is TRBV2, the J gene TRBJ2-2, with TRBD2 identical over 8 bases. The CDR3 spans 14 residues. Germline lookup yields CDR1 SNHLY and CDR2 FYNNEI. V lost 8 bases, J lost 5 bases, and 7 bases stayed unmatched. The CDR3 here is CASRAGAQTGELFF. CDR3 nucleotide sequence: TGTGCCAGCCGAGCGGGAGCCCAGACCGGGGAGCTGTTTTTT.

The chain employs TRBV2 and TRBJ1-1; maybe TRBD1 (5 bases). V was pared by 5 bases and J by 4 bases, with 14 bases between. The CDR3 is made up of 14 amino acids. The germline gives CDR1 SNHLY, CDR2 FYNNEI. CDR3 amino acids: CASSTEGKITEAFF. The DNA for the CDR3 is TGTGCCAGCAGTACGGAGGGGAAGATCACTGAAGCTTTCTTT.

The chain is built from TRBV10-3 and TRBJ1-5, with D uncertain. V was pared by 0 bases and J by 0 bases, with 9 bases between. The germline CDR1 and CDR2 sequences are ENHRY and SYGVKD. CDR3 length: 16 residues. The CDR3 reads CAISESGSNSNQPQHF. As DNA, the CDR3 is TGTGCCATCAGTGAGTCTGGTAGTAATAGCAATCAGCCCCAGCATTTT.

The V gene is TRBV6-5, the J gene TRBJ2-5; weak D call: TRBD2 (6 bases). This CDR3 has 15 residues. Trimming pared 0 bases from V and 5 bases from J, leaving 13 bases between. The germline V gene encodes CDR1 MNHEY and CDR2 SVGAGI. This CDR3 reads CASSYSTGESETQYF. CDR3 nucleotide sequence: TGTGCCAGCAGTTACTCGACGGGGGAGAGTGAGACCCAGTACTTC.

The chain combines TRBV4-1 with TRBJ2-5, with D unresolved. Germline CDR1 MGHRA, CDR2 YSYEKL. The CDR3 length is 15 residues. Trimming removed 2 bases from V and 1 base from J, with 11 bases in between. The CDR3 here is CASSQTIGLQETQYF. In nucleotides, the CDR3 is TGCGCCAGCAGCCAAACCATTGGGCTCCAAGAGACCCAGTACTTC.

This clone was observed a few times. The chain has TRBV15 and TRBJ2-1; the match to TRBD2 covers 9 bases. The trim removed 1 base at V and 8 bases at J, leaving 3 bases unmatched. Germline CDR1 reads LNHNV; CDR2 reads YYDKDF (reference sequence). This CDR3 is built from 14 residues. CDR3 region: CATSRGGGRDEQFF. CDR3 bases: TGTGCCACCAGCAGAGGTGGCGGGAGGGATGAGCAGTTCTTC.

This chain connects TRBV9 to TRBJ2-6, with 13 bases identical to TRBD2. CDR1 and CDR2 from the germline V gene are SGDLS and YYNGEE. The J segment lost 3 bases and the V segment lost 3 bases, leaving 9 bases of the junction unmatched. The CDR3 is 19 residues long. The CDR3 sequence: CASSAQGLAGAGGANVLTF. The CDR3 nucleotides read TGTGCCAGCAGCGCTCAAGGACTAGCGGGAGCTGGTGGGGCCAACGTCCTGACTTTC.

In its sample, this clone was seen once. The chain combines TRBV7-2 with TRBJ1-4, with 8 bases that match TRBD1. V shed 5 bases, J shed 7 bases, and the junction held 9 bases outside the gene matches. In germline, CDR1 is SGHTA, CDR2 FQGNSA. The CDR3 is 15 residues long. Here the CDR3 reads CASSPGQGLSEKLFF. Here the CDR3 DNA reads TGTGCCAGCAGCCCAGGACAGGGTCTTAGTGAAAAACTGTTTTTT.

This clone was counted once. V is TRBV12-3 or TRBV12-4 and J is TRBJ1-1, with unresolved D. Trimming stripped 5 bases from V and 1 base from J, with 8 bases between. The length of the CDR3 is 13 residues. As DNA, the CDR3 is TGTGCCAGCAGTGCTACAGAGAACACTGAAGCTTTCTTT. Translating it yields CASSATENTEAFF.

The chain is built from TRBV7-2 and TRBJ2-1; 7 nucleotides align to TRBD2. This CDR3 spans 16 amino acids. In germline, CDR1 is SGHTA, CDR2 FQGNSA. Trimming removed 1 base from V and 0 bases from J; junction bases left unmatched: 3. The CDR3 DNA sequence: TGTGCCAGCAGCTTAGTAGGCGGGAGCTCCTACAATGAGCAGTTCTTC. Amino acid sequence: CASSLVGGSSYNEQFF.